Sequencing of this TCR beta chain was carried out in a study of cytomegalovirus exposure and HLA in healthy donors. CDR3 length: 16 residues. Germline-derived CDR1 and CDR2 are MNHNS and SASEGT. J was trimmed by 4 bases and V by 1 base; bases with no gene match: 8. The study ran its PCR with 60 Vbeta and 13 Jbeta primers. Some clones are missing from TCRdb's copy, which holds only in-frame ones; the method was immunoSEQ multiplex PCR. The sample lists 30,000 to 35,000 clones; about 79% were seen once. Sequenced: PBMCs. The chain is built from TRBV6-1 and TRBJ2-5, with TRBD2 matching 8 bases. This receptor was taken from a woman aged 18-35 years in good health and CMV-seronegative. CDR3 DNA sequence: TGTGCCAGCAGTGAAGGCCAGCGGGGGATAGGAGAGACCCAGTACTTC. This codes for CASSEGQRGIGETQYF.